Listed here are 5 T cell receptor beta chains from one sample, sequenced in a study of technical replicates of blood from a few donors. Assay used: immunoSEQ multiplex PCR; TCRdb lists only in-frame clones, some missing. The sample shows 85,000 to 100,000 clones, about 95% of them seen only once. Sequencing used T cells isolated from PBMCs. Receptors originate from a human donor in good health.

The chain combines TRBV19 with TRBJ1-2; 9 nucleotides align to TRBD1. Unmatched junction bases numbered 12, after V lost 10 bases and J lost 6 bases. CDR3 length equals 14 residues. The V gene's germline CDR1 is LNHDA and CDR2 SQIVND (reference sequence). CDR3 sequence reads: CATSRAGTGHGYTF. CDR3 DNA sequence: TGTGCCACCTCCCGGGCCGGGACAGGGCATGGCTACACCTTC. The full variable domain, its missing parts supplied by reference TRBV19 and TRBJ1-2, is DGGITQSPKYLFRKEGQNVTLSCEQNLNHDAMYWYRQDPGQGLRLIYYSQIVNDFQKGDIAEGYSVSREKKESFPLTVTSAQKNPTAFYLCATSRAGTGHGYTFGSGTRLTVV.

The CDR3 reads CASSFPRQGYSTDTQYF. In DNA, the CDR3 is TGTGCCAGCAGTTTCCCTCGACAGGGGTATAGCACAGATACGCAGTATTTT. The V call is TRBV27, the J call TRBJ2-3, with 8 bases aligning to TRBD1. CDR1 MNHEY and CDR2 SMNVEV come from the germline V gene (reference sequence). This CDR3 is built from 17 residues. Trimming cost V 3 bases and J 0 bases; bases outside gene matches: 8.

The chain uses TRBV6-5 and TRBJ1-5; no reliable D call. Germline CDR1 reads MNHEY; CDR2 reads SVGAGI. The V and J ends lost 3 bases and 4 bases respectively, with 10 bases between them. This CDR3 spans 14 amino acids. The CDR3 loop is CASSYLQLNQPQHF. Written as DNA, the CDR3 is TGTGCCAGCAGTTATTTACAGTTAAATCAGCCCCAGCATTTT.

J is TRBJ1-5 and V is TRBV28, with D perhaps matching TRBD1 (5 bases). The CDR3 runs 15 residues. V was shortened by 6 bases and J by 5 bases, with 17 bases between the two germline ends. Germline V lookup: CDR1 MDHEN, CDR2 SYDVKM. The chain's CDR3 is CASRLVGGKYQPQHF. The DNA of the CDR3 is TGTGCCAGCAGGCTTGTCGGGGGAAAATATCAGCCCCAGCATTTT.

V gene TRBV28 combines with J gene TRBJ1-1; 9 positions agree with TRBD1. The CDR3 has 14 residues. Germline CDR1 reads MDHEN; CDR2 reads SYDVKM. J gave up 5 bases and V 6 bases, and 7 bases lay outside the gene matches. The CDR3 loop is CASSQDRGKTEAFF. CDR3 DNA sequence: TGTGCCAGCAGCCAAGACAGGGGGAAAACTGAAGCTTTCTTT.